The 19 T cell receptor beta chains below were found in one sample sequenced in a study of beta chain features in type 1 diabetes. Investigators reverse transcribed all isolated RNA, so they sequenced expressed TCRB transcripts. TCRdb keeps only in-frame clones here, not all; method: immunoSEQ multiplex PCR. Of tens of thousands of clones listed, over 45% are singletons. Sequenced: central memory CD4+ T cells from blood. The receptors derive from a woman under 30 in good health.

The V gene is TRBV5-1, the J gene TRBJ2-6; a weak D match, TRBD2 (6 bases). The CDR3 spans 16 residues. V lost 0 bases to trimming and J lost 4 bases, with 11 bases between them. Germline V CDR1 and CDR2: SGHRS, YFSETQ. The CDR3 spells CASSLDPGRGANVLTF. The CDR3 DNA reads as TGCGCCAGCAGCTTGGATCCCGGGAGAGGGGCCAACGTCCTGACTTTC.

This chain joins TRBV29-1 and TRBJ2-7; 8 nucleotides align to TRBD1. Trimming removed 6 bases from V and 2 bases from J; junction bases left unmatched: 3. There are 12 residues in the CDR3. Looked up from germline, CDR1 is SQVTM and CDR2 is ANQGSEA. In DNA, the CDR3 is TGCAGCGTCCGGACAGGGCCCTACGAGCAGTACTTC. As protein: CSVRTGPYEQYF.

The rearrangement uses TRBV6-1 and TRBJ2-7; 10 nucleotides align to TRBD1. This CDR3 contains 14 residues. The V gene end was trimmed by 5 bases and the J gene end by 3 bases; junction bases not matched to a gene: 4. The germline CDR1 and CDR2 sequences are MNHNS and SASEGT. CDR3 residues: CASSKDRGYYEQYF. The CDR3 DNA reads as TGTGCCAGCAGTAAGGACAGGGGGTACTACGAGCAGTACTTC.

In its sample, this clone was seen once. This chain links TRBV7-2 with TRBJ1-5, with a weak D call TRBD1 (5 bases). This CDR3 comprises 17 residues. V lost 5 bases, J lost 3 bases, and 20 bases lay in between. In germline, CDR1 is SGHTA, CDR2 FQGNSA. CDR3 nucleotides: TGTGCCAGCAGCCCCTACCCTGACAGATTTCTCAATCAGCCCCAGCATTTT. Translated: CASSPYPDRFLNQPQHF.

The V and J genes are TRBV7-9 and TRBJ1-5; TRBD1 might be the D (5 bases). The germline V gene encodes CDR1 SEHNR and CDR2 FQNEAQ (reference sequence). The CDR3 runs 15 residues. The V gene lost 5 bases and the J gene lost 4 bases, with 15 bases spanning the gap. The CDR3 nucleotides read TGTGCCAGCAGCACCTCGACAGCGCCTAATCAGCCCCAGCATTTT. Its protein is CASSTSTAPNQPQHF.

The gene calls are TRBV5-1 and TRBJ1-6; D is perhaps TRBD1 (6 bases). The V end was cut by 7 bases, the J end by 4 bases, with 15 bases between. From germline, CDR1 is SGHRS and CDR2 YFSETQ. The CDR3 spans 15 residues. This CDR3 is CASRRQEFYNSPLHF. For the CDR3, the DNA is TGCGCCAGCCGAAGACAGGAATTTTATAATTCACCCCTCCACTTT.

The CDR3 DNA reads TGTGCCAGCAGCCAACCAGCGGGGGCTGCCTACGAGCAGTACTTC. Translated: CASSQPAGAAYEQYF. The chain recombines TRBV4-2 with TRBJ2-7, with 8 bases lining up with TRBD2. CDR3 size: 15 residues. Trimming cost V 2 bases and J 2 bases; bases outside gene matches: 5. Germline V gives CDR1 LGHNA, CDR2 YNFKEQ.

The sample holds a few counts of this clone. This chain links TRBV7-2 with TRBJ2-3, with TRBD2 matching 7 bases. The trim removed 2 bases at V and 5 bases at J, leaving 7 bases unmatched. This CDR3 region has 15 residues. Germline CDR1 SGHTA, CDR2 FQGNSA. CDR3 DNA sequence: TGTGCCAGCAGCTTATGGGCGGGAGTGGGAGATACGCAGTATTTT. Protein: CASSLWAGVGDTQYF.

This chain connects TRBV11-2 to TRBJ2-1; D is perhaps TRBD2 (5 bases). Trimming cost V 1 base and J 6 bases, with 7 bases left between them. Germline CDR1 is SGHAT and CDR2 is FQNNGV. The CDR3 spans 13 residues. The chain's CDR3 is CASSLVRGNEQFF. DNA for the CDR3: TGTGCCAGCAGCTTAGTTCGGGGCAATGAGCAGTTCTTC.

This chain joins TRBV19 and TRBJ2-1; 10 bases align to TRBD2. Germline CDR1 is LNHDA and CDR2 is SQIVND (reference sequence). The V and J ends lost 4 bases and 3 bases, in that order; junction bases with no gene match: 3. The CDR3 contains 15 residues. CDR3 DNA: TGTGCCAGTAGTACCGGGACTAGCGTCTACAATGAGCAGTTCTTC. Its translation is CASSTGTSVYNEQFF.

V is TRBV19 and J is TRBJ2-7; a possible D gene is TRBD2 (6 bases). The V end was cut by 5 bases, the J end by 7 bases, with 15 bases between. This CDR3 contains 13 residues. Looked up from germline, CDR1 is LNHDA and CDR2 is SQIVND (reference sequence). The CDR3 sequence: CASSFAGTSEQYF. The CDR3 nucleotides are TGTGCCAGTAGTTTCGCGGGAACCTCAGAGCAGTACTTC.

This clone was observed a handful of times. Here the CDR3 DNA reads TGCAGCGTTCTTACAGACAGGGCTGGTGGCTACACCTTC. It specifies CSVLTDRAGGYTF. The chain combines TRBV29-1 with TRBJ1-2; 7 bases are shared with TRBD1. Germline CDR1 reads SQVTM; CDR2 reads ANQGSEA. The length of the CDR3 is 13 residues. The V segment lost 5 bases and the J segment 7 bases; nucleotides outside the gene matches: 10. Full variable domain (remainder filled in from reference TRBV29-1 and TRBJ1-2): SAVISQKPSRDICQRGTSLTIQCQVDSQVTMMFWYRQQPGQSLTLIATANQGSEATYESGFVIDKFPISRPNLTFSTLTVSNMSPEDSSIYLCSVLTDRAGGYTFGSGTRLTVV.

This clone came up a few times. The rearrangement links TRBV2 to TRBJ2-1, with TRBD2 matching over 9 bases. The V gene end was trimmed by 8 bases and the J gene end by 7 bases; junction bases not matched to a gene: 9. From germline, CDR1 is SNHLY and CDR2 FYNNEI. CDR3 length: 14 amino acids. CDR3 bases: TGTGCCAGCGAAATCGCGGGAGGGAGGAATGAGCAGTTCTTC. This codes for CASEIAGGRNEQFF.

The chain uses TRBV7-9 and TRBJ2-5; TRBD1 matches 12 bases. This CDR3 spans 15 amino acids. V lost 4 bases and J lost 3; bases outside the gene matches: 3. Germline CDR1 and CDR2: SEHNR and FQNEAQ (reference sequence). The CDR3 is CASSWGQGAEETQYF. CDR3 in DNA: TGTGCCAGCAGCTGGGGACAGGGGGCCGAAGAGACCCAGTACTTC.

The chain is built from TRBV7-9 and TRBJ2-7; 10 nucleotides match TRBD1. The trim removed 4 bases at V and 0 bases at J, leaving 3 bases unmatched. Germline V CDR1 and CDR2: SEHNR, FQNEAQ (reference sequence). This CDR3 has 15 amino acids. This chain's CDR3 is CASSSGTGASYEQYF. The CDR3 nucleotides are TGTGCCAGCAGCTCCGGGACAGGGGCCTCCTACGAGCAGTACTTC.

The V gene is TRBV23-1, the J gene TRBJ2-7; maybe TRBD1 (6 bases). TRBV23-1 belongs to the ORF category, with a function that is uncertain. This CDR3 has 17 amino acids. Trimming stripped 6 bases from V and 0 bases from J, with 21 bases between. Here the CDR3 DNA reads TGCGCCAGCAGCCAAAGACGGGCAGGGGCTGACTCCTACGAGCAGTACTTC. Translation: CASSQRRAGADSYEQYF.

The CDR3: CASSIATRNEQFF. The CDR3, as DNA: TGCGCCAGCAGCATTGCCACGCGCAATGAGCAGTTCTTC. This sequence joins TRBV5-1 and TRBJ2-1; D is unclear. The CDR3 contains 13 residues. V lost 4 bases and J 6 bases, leaving 11 bases between the germline ends. CDR1 and CDR2 (germline): SGHRS, YFSETQ.

This chain joins TRBV15 and TRBJ2-1; TRBD2 matches 10 bases. The CDR3 consists of 15 residues. Per germline, CDR1 LNHNV and CDR2 YYDKDF (reference sequence). Trimming cost V 5 bases and J 8 bases; bases outside gene matches: 9. The CDR3 reads CATSGISGRADEQFF. The CDR3 DNA sequence: TGTGCCACCAGCGGCATCAGCGGGAGGGCTGATGAGCAGTTCTTC.

This clone has just a few counts. J is TRBJ1-1 and V is TRBV7-8, with no clear D. V lost 5 bases, J lost 5 bases, and 6 bases lay in between. The germline V gene has CDR1 SGHVS and CDR2 FQNEAQ. This CDR3 spans 11 amino acids. The CDR3 protein is CASSPDTEAFF. The CDR3 nucleotides are TGTGCCAGCAGCCCAGATACTGAAGCTTTCTTT.